Here is one T cell receptor (beta chain) with its context. This sample is drawn from a study of control samples from healthy donors and cancer patients. Method: immunoSEQ multiplex PCR; TCRdb's copy keeps in-frame clones and lacks some. The data show some 23,000 clones, approximately 89% seen once. Unmatched junction bases numbered 3, after V lost 3 bases and J lost 4 bases. This CDR3 is 15 amino acids long. Germline assignment: CDR1 SGDLS and CDR2 YYNGEE. The receptor's source is a man aged 55 to 70 with head and neck cancer. The V gene is TRBV9, the J gene TRBJ2-3; TRBD2 matches 12 bases. Sequencing was done on a sample of PBMCs. The CDR3: CASSGLAGAPDTQYF. CDR3 nucleotides: TGTGCCAGCAGCGGACTAGCGGGAGCTCCAGATACGCAGTATTTT.